These 28 T cell receptor beta chains were all obtained from the same sample, sequenced in a study of regulatory T cells in long-lasting Graves disease. Both iRepertoire HTBI primers and Arm-PCR of CDR3 regions were used to build the TCR beta libraries. MiXCR, applied by TCRdb to the multiplex PCR reads, yields one record per CDR3 protein. Of 390,000 or so distinct CDR3 sequences detected, about 23% appear once; the ten largest clones hold approximately 28%. Indicated time point: persistent/refractory GD, antithyroid drugs over 5 years with positive TRAb. After RNA was extracted from PBMCs, the TCR library was made from it. The sample in question was peripheral blood mononuclear cells (PBMCs), obtained when the disease was refractory, from a patient treated with antithyroid drugs. The receptors derive from a woman aged 40 to 50 with Graves disease.

This chain uses TRBV28 with TRBJ1-5; D is undetermined. The CDR3 is 14 amino acids. CDR1 and CDR2 (germline): MDHEN, SYDVKM. The V end lost 8 bases, the J end lost 9 bases, and 20 bases lay between the germline ends. CDR3 region: CASGPLGFSPPQHF. CDR3 DNA sequence: TGTGCCAGCGGGCCTCTGGGGTTTTCTCCGCCCCAGCATTTT.

The V gene is TRBV6-1, the J gene TRBJ1-6, with 12 bases aligning to TRBD1. The germline CDR1 and CDR2 sequences are MNHNS and SASEGT. This CDR3 spans 16 amino acids. The V segment lost 6 bases and the J segment 5 bases; nucleotides outside the gene matches: 5. The CDR3 spells CASSVGTGGNNSPLHF. CDR3 DNA: TGTGCCAGCAGCGTCGGGACAGGGGGCAATAATTCACCCCTCCACTTT.

This clonotype was observed a few times. This rearrangement joins TRBV5-1 to TRBJ1-6; D is perhaps TRBD1 (5 bases). CDR3 length: 14 amino acids. V was trimmed by 4 bases and J by 8 bases, leaving 13 bases between them. From germline, CDR1 is SGHRS and CDR2 YFSETQ. CDR3 in DNA: TGCGCCAGCAGCGAAGGGACGGCCCATTCACCCCTCCACTTT. Amino acid sequence: CASSEGTAHSPLHF.

This clonotype was counted ten times or more. The chain combines TRBV7-2 with TRBJ2-5; D possibly corresponds to TRBD1 (6 bases). This CDR3 region has 14 residues. Germline V gene data show CDR1 as SGHTA and CDR2 as FQGNSA. Trimming took 4 bases from V and 4 from J, leaving 13 bases between them. CDR3 DNA: TGTGCCAGCAGCTCAAACAGGGCAGCAGAGACCCAGTACTTC. This codes for CASSSNRAAETQYF.

The V and J genes are TRBV11-2 and TRBJ2-3; 7 bases fit TRBD2. CDR1 is SGHAT and CDR2 is FQNNGV in the germline V gene. J gave up 4 bases and V 0 bases, and 7 bases lay outside the gene matches. The CDR3 is made up of 16 amino acids. The CDR3 DNA is TGTGCCAGCAGCTTAGAAGGACTAGTGGGATCAGATACGCAGTATTTT. Its protein product is CASSLEGLVGSDTQYF.

There are a few counts of this clonotype. V and J are TRBV12-3 or TRBV12-4 and TRBJ2-1; 7 positions match TRBD1. This CDR3 comprises 14 residues. Trimming at V came to 3 bases and at J to 5 bases, leaving 4 bases not matched to a gene. The CDR3 here is CASSLGQRNNEQFF. In DNA form, the CDR3 reads TGTGCCAGCAGTTTGGGACAGCGGAACAATGAGCAGTTCTTC.

This chain uses TRBV11-2 with TRBJ2-1; either TRBD1 or TRBD2 may supply D (5 bases each). CDR1 is SGHAT, CDR2 FQNNGV, per germline. Trimming pared 3 bases from V and 3 bases from J, leaving 12 bases between. The CDR3 loop spans 15 amino acids. In DNA form, the CDR3 reads TGTGCCAGCAGCTTTTCGGGGCGGAGCTACAATGAGCAGTTCTTC. It encodes CASSFSGRSYNEQFF. Full variable domain (missing parts from reference TRBV11-2 and TRBJ2-1): EAGVAQSPRYKIIEKRQSVAFWCNPISGHATLYWYQQILGQGPKLLIQFQNNGVVDDSQLPKDRFSAERLKGVDSTLKIQPAKLEDSAVYLCASSFSGRSYNEQFFGPGTRLTVL.

This clonotype was observed many times. The chain is built from TRBV6-5 and TRBJ1-1; TRBD1 is a possible D gene (5 bases). Germline V CDR1 and CDR2: MNHEY, SVGAGI. Trimming removed 2 bases at V and 1 base at J, with 8 bases between. The CDR3 totals 14 residues. CDR3 sequence: CASSYGGGNTEAFF. The CDR3 nucleotides are TGTGCCAGCAGTTACGGTGGGGGGAACACTGAAGCTTTCTTT.

For this clonotype: A read error may explain this, as a much larger clone is one base away. The V call is TRBV11-2, the J call TRBJ2-2, with D maybe TRBD1 (5 bases). CDR1 is SGHAT and CDR2 is FQNNGV in the germline V gene. V gave up 3 bases and J gave up 8 bases, with 19 bases separating them. The CDR3 contains 16 residues. The CDR3 protein is CASSFRRGAVSGELFF. The CDR3 coding sequence is TGTGCCAGCAGCTTCAGAAGGGGCGCGGTATCTGGGGAGCTGTTTTTT.

This clonotype has at least ten counts. The gene calls are TRBV5-5 and TRBJ1-1, with D maybe TRBD1 (5 bases). This CDR3 comprises 14 residues. V was pared by 4 bases and J by 0 bases, with 10 bases between. The germline CDR1 and CDR2 sequences are SGHKS and YYEKEE (reference sequence). CDR3 residues: CASSHGHLNTEAFF. The CDR3 nucleotides are TGTGCCAGCAGCCATGGACACCTGAACACTGAAGCTTTCTTT.

V and J are TRBV4-1 and TRBJ1-1, with D maybe TRBD1 (5 bases). V lost 4 bases and J lost 1, with 13 bases in between. This CDR3 is built from 15 residues. The germline CDR1 and CDR2 sequences are MGHRA and YSYEKL. For the CDR3, the DNA is TGCGCCAGCAGCCGGCCGACAGTTAAGAACACTGAAGCTTTCTTT. The encoded protein is CASSRPTVKNTEAFF.

This clonotype was recorded many times. CDR3 DNA sequence: TGTGCCAGCAGCTTAGCAGTAGACAGGGCCTACGAGCAGTACTTC. Translated: CASSLAVDRAYEQYF. The chain combines TRBV11-2 with TRBJ2-7; 7 bases are a match to TRBD1. Germline V gene lookup returns CDR1 SGHAT and CDR2 FQNNGV. The trim removed 1 base at V and 2 bases at J, leaving 5 bases unmatched. The CDR3 is 15 amino acids. The whole variable domain, remainder taken from reference TRBV11-2 and TRBJ2-7, is EAGVAQSPRYKIIEKRQSVAFWCNPISGHATLYWYQQILGQGPKLLIQFQNNGVVDDSQLPKDRFSAERLKGVDSTLKIQPAKLEDSAVYLCASSLAVDRAYEQYFGPGTRLTVT.

V usage is TRBV2 and J usage is TRBJ2-7; the match to TRBD1 covers 8 bases. This CDR3 is 14 amino acids long. V dropped 6 bases and J dropped 5; count of bases not matched to a gene: 9. Germline V gives CDR1 SNHLY, CDR2 FYNNEI. CDR3 sequence: CASRLLRGLDEQYF. The CDR3 nucleotides are TGTGCCAGCAGATTACTCAGGGGGCTAGACGAGCAGTACTTC.

This clonotype was observed many times. This chain joins TRBV12-3 or TRBV12-4 and TRBJ2-7; D may be TRBD2 (5 bases). Trimming took 6 bases from V and 0 from J, leaving 12 bases between them. The CDR3 has 14 residues. CDR3 sequence (DNA): TGTGCCAGCAGACGAGCGGACCTCTCCTACGAGCAGTACTTC. Amino acids: CASRRADLSYEQYF.

This clonotype has just a few counts. J is TRBJ2-7 and V is TRBV11-2, with D perhaps matching TRBD2 (5 bases). Trimming took 5 bases from V and 12 from J, leaving 17 bases between them. The germline V gene encodes CDR1 SGHAT and CDR2 FQNNGV. The CDR3 contains 12 residues. The CDR3 here is CASSHSGSLWYF. Written as DNA, the CDR3 is TGTGCCAGCAGCCATTCTGGGAGTTTGTGGTACTTC.

This chain connects TRBV28 to TRBJ2-7; 7 nucleotides align to TRBD2. Germline lookup yields CDR1 MDHEN and CDR2 SYDVKM. This CDR3 has 15 residues. V gave up 7 bases and J gave up 0 bases; unmatched junction bases: 9. CDR3 DNA: TGTGCCAGCAAGACCGGGACTACCGGCTCCTACGAGCAGTACTTC. Translation: CASKTGTTGSYEQYF.

This sequence joins TRBV2 and TRBJ2-1, with TRBD2 matching over 7 bases. The CDR3 is 16 amino acids. CDR1 SNHLY and CDR2 FYNNEI come from the germline V gene. Trimming removed 6 bases from V and 0 bases from J; junction bases left unmatched: 8. CDR3: CASRLAFLSSYNEQFF. DNA of the CDR3: TGTGCCAGCAGACTAGCGTTCTTGAGCTCCTACAATGAGCAGTTCTTC.

This clonotype was seen ten or more times. V and J are TRBV2 and TRBJ1-2; tentatively, D is TRBD1 (6 bases). Germline assignment: CDR1 SNHLY and CDR2 FYNNEI. This CDR3 comprises 13 residues. V lost 7 bases, J lost 6 bases, and 15 bases lay in between. CDR3 loop: CASIIYRADGYTF. Here the CDR3 DNA reads TGTGCCAGCATTATCTACAGGGCCGATGGCTACACCTTC. The full variable domain, rest sourced from reference TRBV2 and TRBJ1-2, is EPEVTQTPSHQVTQMGQEVILRCVPISNHLYFYWYRQILGQKVEFLVSFYNNEISEKSEIFDDQFSVERPDGSNFTLKIRSTKLEDSAMYFCASIIYRADGYTFGSGTRLTVV.

The chain carries TRBV9 and TRBJ1-2; tentatively, D is TRBD1 (6 bases). Trimming removed 3 bases at V and 3 bases at J, with 15 bases between. This CDR3 has 15 residues. The V gene's germline CDR1 is SGDLS and CDR2 YYNGEE. The CDR3: CASSAPGEGDYGYTF. In DNA form, the CDR3 reads TGTGCCAGCAGCGCCCCAGGGGAGGGAGACTATGGCTACACCTTC. Based on the CDR3 plus reference TRBV9 and TRBJ1-2, the full variable domain is DSGVTQTPKHLITATGQRVTLRCSPRSGDLSVYWYQQSLDQGLQFLIQYYNGEERAKGNILERFSAQQFPDLHSELNLSSLELGDSALYFCASSAPGEGDYGYTFGSGTRLTVV.

The gene calls are TRBV20-1 and TRBJ2-3; possible D gene TRBD2, 6 bases. This CDR3 has 14 residues. V dropped 7 bases and J dropped 1 base, with 15 bases sitting between them. Germline V gene lookup returns CDR1 DFQATT and CDR2 SNEGSKA (reference sequence). The CDR3 loop reads CSGLAEEGTDTQYF. The CDR3 nucleotides are TGCAGTGGATTAGCGGAGGAAGGCACAGATACGCAGTATTTT.

The chain joins TRBV7-9 to TRBJ1-1; D is unclear. Germline loops: CDR1 SEHNR, CDR2 FQNEAQ (reference sequence). CDR3 length: 12 amino acids. V was clipped by 7 bases and J by 4 bases, with 10 bases between them. CDR3 protein: CASKPEATEAFF. The CDR3 DNA sequence: TGTGCCAGCAAGCCTGAAGCCACTGAAGCTTTCTTT. Combining the CDR3 with reference TRBV7-9 and TRBJ1-1 gives the whole variable domain DTGVSQNPRHKITKRGQNVTFRCDPISEHNRLYWYRQTLGQGPEFLTYFQNEAQLEKSRLLSDRFSAERPKGSFSTLEIQRTEQGDSAMYLCASKPEATEAFFGQGTRLTVV.

This clonotype was detected many times. The rearrangement joins TRBV2 to TRBJ1-3, with unresolved D. The CDR3 contains 13 residues. Trimming removed 6 bases from V and 8 bases from J, with 14 bases in between. Germline-derived CDR1 and CDR2 are SNHLY and FYNNEI. The CDR3 loop is CASSPLLPDTIYF. The CDR3 nucleotides are TGTGCCAGCAGCCCTCTTTTACCAGACACCATATATTTT.

The sample holds a few counts of this clonotype. This chain links TRBV6-1 with TRBJ2-2; possible D gene TRBD2, 6 bases. The CDR3 contains 15 residues. Germline CDR1 reads MNHNS; CDR2 reads SASEGT. V dropped 3 bases and J dropped 6 bases, with 14 bases sitting between them. Written as DNA, the CDR3 is TGTGCCAGCAGTGACCCGGGACTTCCCCCCGGGGAGCTGTTTTTT. Its protein is CASSDPGLPPGELFF.

This clonotype was seen a few times. The rearrangement links TRBV6-1 to TRBJ2-7; TRBD1 aligns across 7 bases. The V and J ends lost 5 bases and 2 bases, in that order; junction bases with no gene match: 6. CDR3 length: 14 residues. Germline-derived CDR1 and CDR2 are MNHNS and SASEGT. CDR3 residues: CASSTRDSTYEQYF. The CDR3 DNA sequence: TGTGCCAGCAGTACGAGGGACAGCACCTACGAGCAGTACTTC.

This clonotype has ten or more counts. V and J are TRBV28 and TRBJ2-7, with 9 bases matching TRBD1. CDR3 length: 13 residues. The germline CDR1 and CDR2 sequences are MDHEN and SYDVKM. V trimming: 6 bases; J trimming: 5 bases; junction bases outside the gene matches: 5. The CDR3 sequence is CASRNTGGNEQYF. The CDR3 bases are TGTGCCAGCAGAAATACAGGGGGCAACGAGCAGTACTTC.

The chain has TRBV4-1 and TRBJ1-4, with 9 bases identical to TRBD1. The V and J ends lost 1 base and 7 bases, in that order; junction bases with no gene match: 4. Germline V gene lookup returns CDR1 MGHRA and CDR2 YSYEKL. The CDR3 is made up of 15 amino acids. The CDR3 DNA sequence: TGCGCCAGCAGCCAAGTCGACAGGGGGGGTGAAAAACTGTTTTTT. This encodes CASSQVDRGGEKLFF.

Concerning this clonotype: Given a far larger clone just one base away, this is likely a sequencing read error. The rearrangement uses TRBV2 and TRBJ1-1; D remains ambiguous. The CDR3 has 15 residues. Looked up from germline, CDR1 is SNHLY and CDR2 is FYNNEI. The CDR3: CASSLFQETNTGAFF. CDR3 sequence (DNA): TGTGCCAGCAGTTTATTTCAAGAAACGAACACTGGAGCTTTCTTT.

As for this clonotype: This may stem from a read error, because a much larger clone lies one nucleotide away. The J gene is TRBJ2-6, the V gene TRBV12-3 or TRBV12-4; 8 bases are shared with TRBD2. After removal of 5 bases from V and 9 bases from J, the junction contained 12 bases not matched to a gene. The CDR3 has 16 residues. This chain's CDR3 is CASSLSAGLGINVLTF. In nucleotides, the CDR3 is TGTGCCAGCAGTCTAAGCGCGGGACTAGGGATCAACGTCCTGACTTTC.